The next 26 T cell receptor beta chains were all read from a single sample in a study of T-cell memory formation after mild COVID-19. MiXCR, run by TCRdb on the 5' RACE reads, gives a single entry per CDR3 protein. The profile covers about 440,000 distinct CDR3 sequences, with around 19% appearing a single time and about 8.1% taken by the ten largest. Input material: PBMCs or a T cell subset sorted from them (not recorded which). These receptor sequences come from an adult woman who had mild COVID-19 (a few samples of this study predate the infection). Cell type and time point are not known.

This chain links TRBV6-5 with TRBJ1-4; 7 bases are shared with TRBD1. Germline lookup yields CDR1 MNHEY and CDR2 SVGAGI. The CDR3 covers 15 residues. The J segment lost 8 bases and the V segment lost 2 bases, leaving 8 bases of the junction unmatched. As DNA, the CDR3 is TGTGCCAGCAGTTACGCTCAGGGGGTCGGCGAAAAACTGTTTTTT. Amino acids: CASSYAQGVGEKLFF.

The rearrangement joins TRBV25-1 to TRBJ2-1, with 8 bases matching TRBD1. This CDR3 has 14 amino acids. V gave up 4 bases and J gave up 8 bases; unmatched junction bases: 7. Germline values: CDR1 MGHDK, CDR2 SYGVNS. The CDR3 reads CASSGPDRADEQFF. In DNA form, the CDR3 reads TGTGCCAGCAGTGGCCCGGACAGGGCCGATGAGCAGTTCTTC.

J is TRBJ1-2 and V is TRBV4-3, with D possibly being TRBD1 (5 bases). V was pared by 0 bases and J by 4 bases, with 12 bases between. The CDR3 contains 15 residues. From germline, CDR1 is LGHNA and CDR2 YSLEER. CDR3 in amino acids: CASSQDPDTLYGYTF. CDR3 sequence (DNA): TGCGCCAGCAGCCAAGACCCGGACACCCTCTATGGCTACACCTTC.

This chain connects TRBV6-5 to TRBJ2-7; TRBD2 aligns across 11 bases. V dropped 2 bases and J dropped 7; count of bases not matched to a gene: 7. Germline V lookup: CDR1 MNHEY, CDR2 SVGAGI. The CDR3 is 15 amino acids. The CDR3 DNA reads TGTGCCAGCAGTTACGGAACTAGCGGGAGTAATGAGCAGTACTTC. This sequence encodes CASSYGTSGSNEQYF.

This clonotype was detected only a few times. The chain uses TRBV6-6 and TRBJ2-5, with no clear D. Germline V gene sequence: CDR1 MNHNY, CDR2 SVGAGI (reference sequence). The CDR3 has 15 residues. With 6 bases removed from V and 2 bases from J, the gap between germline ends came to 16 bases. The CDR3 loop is CASRPGRAPQETQYF. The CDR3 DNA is TGTGCCAGCAGACCCGGACGGGCGCCTCAAGAGACCCAGTACTTC.

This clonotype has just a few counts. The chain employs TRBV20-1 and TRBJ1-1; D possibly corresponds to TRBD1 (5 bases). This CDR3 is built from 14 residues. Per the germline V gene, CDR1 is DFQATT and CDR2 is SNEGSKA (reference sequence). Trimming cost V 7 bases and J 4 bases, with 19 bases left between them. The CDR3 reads CSGARGGATTEAFF. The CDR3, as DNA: TGCAGTGGAGCCCGGGGAGGGGCGACCACTGAAGCTTTCTTT.

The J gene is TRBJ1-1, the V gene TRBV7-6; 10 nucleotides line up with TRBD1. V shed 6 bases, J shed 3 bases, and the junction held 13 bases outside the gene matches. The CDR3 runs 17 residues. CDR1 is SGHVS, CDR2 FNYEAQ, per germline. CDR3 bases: TGTGCCAGCAGACCGACAGGGGGCGCTTCTCTCGACACTGAAGCTTTCTTT. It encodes CASRPTGGASLDTEAFF.

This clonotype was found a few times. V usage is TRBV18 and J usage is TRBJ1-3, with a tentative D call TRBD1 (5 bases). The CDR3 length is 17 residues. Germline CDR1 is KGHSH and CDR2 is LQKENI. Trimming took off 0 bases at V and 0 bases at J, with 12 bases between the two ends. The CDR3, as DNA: TGTGCCAGCTCACCACCCCGACAGAGTAGCTCTGGAAACACCATATATTTT. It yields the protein CASSPPRQSSSGNTIYF. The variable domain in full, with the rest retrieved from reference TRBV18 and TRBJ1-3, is NAGVMQNPRHLVRRRGQEARLRCSPMKGHSHVYWYRQLPEEGLKFMVYLQKENIIDESGMPKERFSAEFPKEGPSILRIQQVVRGDSAAYFCASSPPRQSSSGNTIYFGEGSWLTVV.

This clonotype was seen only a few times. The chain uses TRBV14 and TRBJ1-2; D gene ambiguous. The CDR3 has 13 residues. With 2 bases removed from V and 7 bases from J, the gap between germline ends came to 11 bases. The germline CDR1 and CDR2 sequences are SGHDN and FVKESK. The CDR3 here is CASSQWNFAGYTF. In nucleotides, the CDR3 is TGTGCCAGCAGCCAATGGAACTTCGCTGGCTACACCTTC. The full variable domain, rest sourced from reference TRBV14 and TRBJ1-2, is EAGVTQFPSHSVIEKGQTVTLRCDPISGHDNLYWYRRVMGKEIKFLLHFVKESKQDESGMPNNRFLAERTGGTYSTLKVQPAELEDSGVYFCASSQWNFAGYTFGSGTRLTVV.

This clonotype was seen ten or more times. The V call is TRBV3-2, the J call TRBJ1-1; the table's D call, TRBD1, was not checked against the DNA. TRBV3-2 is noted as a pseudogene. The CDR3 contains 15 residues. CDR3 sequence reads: CASSQAGGLNTEAFF. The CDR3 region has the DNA TGTGCCAGCAGCCAAGCTGGGGGGCTGAACACTGAAGCTTTCTTT.

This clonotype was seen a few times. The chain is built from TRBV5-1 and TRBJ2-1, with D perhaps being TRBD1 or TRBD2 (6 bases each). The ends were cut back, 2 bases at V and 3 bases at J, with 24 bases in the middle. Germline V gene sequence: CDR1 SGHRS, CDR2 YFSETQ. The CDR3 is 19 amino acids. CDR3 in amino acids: CASSFSGDLGSTIYNEQFF. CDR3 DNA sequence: TGCGCCAGCAGCTTCTCAGGGGACCTCGGGAGCACAATCTACAATGAGCAGTTCTTC.

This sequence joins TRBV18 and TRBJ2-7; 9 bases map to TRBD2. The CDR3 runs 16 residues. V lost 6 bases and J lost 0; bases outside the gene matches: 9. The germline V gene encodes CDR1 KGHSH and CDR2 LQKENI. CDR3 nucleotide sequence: TGTGCCAGCTCTCCCCGACTAGCGGTAAGCTCCTACGAGCAGTACTTC. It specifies CASSPRLAVSSYEQYF.

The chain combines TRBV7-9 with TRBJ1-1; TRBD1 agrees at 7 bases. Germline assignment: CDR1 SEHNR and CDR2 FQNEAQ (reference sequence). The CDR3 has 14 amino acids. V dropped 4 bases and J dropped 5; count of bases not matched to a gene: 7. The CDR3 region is CASSSGGSGTEAFF. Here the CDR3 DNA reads TGTGCCAGCAGCTCAGGGGGGTCGGGGACTGAAGCTTTCTTT.

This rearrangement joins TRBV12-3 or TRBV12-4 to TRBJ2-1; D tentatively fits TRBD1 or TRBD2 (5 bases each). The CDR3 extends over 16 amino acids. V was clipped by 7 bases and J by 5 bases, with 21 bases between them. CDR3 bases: TGTGCCAGCATCGGGGACCGAGGATTTGGGGACAATGAGCAGTTCTTC. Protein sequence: CASIGDRGFGDNEQFF.

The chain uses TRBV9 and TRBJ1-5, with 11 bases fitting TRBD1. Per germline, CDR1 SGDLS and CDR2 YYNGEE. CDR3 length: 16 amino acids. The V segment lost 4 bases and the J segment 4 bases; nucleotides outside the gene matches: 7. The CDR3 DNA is TGTGCCAGCAGCCCAGGACAGGGGGCCTTAAATCAGCCCCAGCATTTT. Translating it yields CASSPGQGALNQPQHF. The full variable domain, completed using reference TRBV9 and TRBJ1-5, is DSGVTQTPKHLITATGQRVTLRCSPRSGDLSVYWYQQSLDQGLQFLIQYYNGEERAKGNILERFSAQQFPDLHSELNLSSLELGDSALYFCASSPGQGALNQPQHFGDGTRLSIL.

The CDR3 here is CASANRRVNTEAFF. For the CDR3, the DNA is TGTGCCAGCGCCAATCGGAGGGTGAACACTGAAGCTTTCTTT. V is TRBV12-3 or TRBV12-4 and J is TRBJ1-1; D remains unclear. V was trimmed by 8 bases and J by 0 bases, leaving 13 bases between them. The CDR3 loop spans 14 amino acids.

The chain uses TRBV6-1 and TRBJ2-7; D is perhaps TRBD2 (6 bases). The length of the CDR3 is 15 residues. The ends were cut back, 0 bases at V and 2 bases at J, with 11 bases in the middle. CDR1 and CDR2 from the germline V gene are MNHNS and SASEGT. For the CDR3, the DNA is TGTGCCAGCAGTGAAGCGCCAGGGAGGCCCTACGAGCAGTACTTC. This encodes CASSEAPGRPYEQYF.

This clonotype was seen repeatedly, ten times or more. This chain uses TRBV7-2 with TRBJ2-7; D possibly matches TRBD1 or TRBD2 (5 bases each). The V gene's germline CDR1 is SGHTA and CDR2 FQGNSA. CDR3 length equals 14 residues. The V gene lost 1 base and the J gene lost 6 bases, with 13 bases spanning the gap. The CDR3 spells CASSLESGTGEQYF. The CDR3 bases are TGTGCCAGCAGCTTAGAGTCCGGGACCGGCGAGCAGTACTTC.

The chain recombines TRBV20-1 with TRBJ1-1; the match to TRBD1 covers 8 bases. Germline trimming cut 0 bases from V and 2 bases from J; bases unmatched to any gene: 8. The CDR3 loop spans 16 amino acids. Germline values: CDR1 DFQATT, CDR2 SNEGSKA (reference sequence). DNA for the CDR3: TGCAGTGCTAGAGATGCAGGGGGCATATTTAACACTGAAGCTTTCTTT. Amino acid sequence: CSARDAGGIFNTEAFF.

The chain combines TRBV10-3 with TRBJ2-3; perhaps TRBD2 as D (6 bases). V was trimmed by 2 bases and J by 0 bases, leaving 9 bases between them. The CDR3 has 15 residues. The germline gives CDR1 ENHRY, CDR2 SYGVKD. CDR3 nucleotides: TGTGCCATCAGTGAGAACAGCGGGAGCACAGATACGCAGTATTTT. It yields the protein CAISENSGSTDTQYF.

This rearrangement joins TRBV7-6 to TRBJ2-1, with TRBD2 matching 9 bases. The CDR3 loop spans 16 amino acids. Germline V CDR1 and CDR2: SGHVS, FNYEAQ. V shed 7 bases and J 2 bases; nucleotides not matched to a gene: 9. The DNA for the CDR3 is TGTGCCAGCACCCCCCTGGCGGGGGGGCCCTACAATGAGCAGTTCTTC. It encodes CASTPLAGGPYNEQFF.

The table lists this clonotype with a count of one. CDR3 in DNA: TGCAGTGCGCGACCTCAGGGTTGGGTAGGAGAGACCCAGTACTTC. Translated, it gives CSARPQGWVGETQYF. The chain combines TRBV20-1 with TRBJ2-5; D might be TRBD1 (5 bases). CDR1 and CDR2 (germline): DFQATT, SNEGSKA (reference sequence). The CDR3 totals 15 residues. V gave up 6 bases and J gave up 4 bases, with 21 bases separating them.

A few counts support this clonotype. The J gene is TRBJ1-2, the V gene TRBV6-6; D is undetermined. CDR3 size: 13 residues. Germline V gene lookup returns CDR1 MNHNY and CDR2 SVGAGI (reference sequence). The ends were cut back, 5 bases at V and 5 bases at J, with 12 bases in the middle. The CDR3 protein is CASSPLGDYGYTF. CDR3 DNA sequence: TGTGCCAGCAGTCCCCTCGGGGATTATGGCTACACCTTC.

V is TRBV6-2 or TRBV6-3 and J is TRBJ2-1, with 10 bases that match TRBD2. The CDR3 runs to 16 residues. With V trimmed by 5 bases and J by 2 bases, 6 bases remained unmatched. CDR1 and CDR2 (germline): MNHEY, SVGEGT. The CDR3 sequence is CASSGGLAETYNEQFF. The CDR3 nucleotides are TGTGCCAGCAGTGGTGGACTAGCGGAGACCTACAATGAGCAGTTCTTC.

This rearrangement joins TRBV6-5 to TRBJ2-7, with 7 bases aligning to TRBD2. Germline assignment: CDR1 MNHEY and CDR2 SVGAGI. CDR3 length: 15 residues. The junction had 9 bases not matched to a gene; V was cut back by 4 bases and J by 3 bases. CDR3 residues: CASSSPLVAGYEQYF. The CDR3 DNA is TGTGCCAGCAGTTCCCCATTGGTAGCGGGCTACGAGCAGTACTTC.

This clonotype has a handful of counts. CDR3 amino acids: CASSKTMANTEAFF. CDR3 sequence (DNA): TGTGCCAGCAGCAAGACTATGGCGAACACTGAAGCTTTCTTT. The chain combines TRBV6-6 with TRBJ1-1; no reliable D call. From germline, CDR1 is MNHNY and CDR2 SVGAGI (reference sequence). CDR3 length equals 14 residues. V lost 6 bases and J lost 1, with 12 bases in between.